This record covers a single TCR beta chain. Antigen specificity is unknown. Trimming stripped 4 bases from V and 4 bases from J, with 10 bases between. This CDR3 region has 13 residues. The germline V gene has CDR1 SEHNR and CDR2 FQNEAQ (reference sequence). This specimen belongs to a study of cytomegalovirus exposure and HLA in healthy donors. Primers included in the PCR were 60 Vbeta and 13 Jbeta primers. Repertoires were generated with immunoSEQ multiplex PCR, while TCRdb's copy carries only in-frame clones and drops some. The sample shows approximately 170,000 clones, 65% to 90% of them seen only once. Findings of the study overall: Analyses of presence and absence presupposed an approximately uniform sequencing depth across donors. TCR beta V- and J-gene trimming, according to a later analysis, was linked to a missense DCLRE1C variant.

The material sequenced was PBMCs. The V gene is TRBV7-9, the J gene TRBJ1-2; D call uncertain. The origin of this receptor is a male donor in good health and CMV-seronegative. CDR3 DNA: TGTGCCAGCAGCTCTGGCCCTCTCTATGGCTACACCTTC. Its protein product is CASSSGPLYGYTF. Full variable domain (remainder filled in from reference TRBV7-9 and TRBJ1-2): DTGVSQNPRHKITKRGQNVTFRCDPISEHNRLYWYRQTLGQGPEFLTYFQNEAQLEKSRLLSDRFSAERPKGSFSTLEIQRTEQGDSAMYLCASSSGPLYGYTFGSGTRLTVV.